This T cell receptor beta chain was obtained from a study of T cell therapy after organ transplantation. Overall study: T cells were expanded roughly 2 weeks with 30 CMV class I/II epitopes.

Study outcomes and limitations: Lower pretherapy CD8 clonality went with larger post-therapy fold change. Reconstitution after therapy seemingly combined transferred and product-undetected endogenous clonotypes. Nonresponder repertoires showed strong pretherapy expansions, barely changing post-therapy.

Concerning this clone itself: Its antigen is not identified.

The table came from immunoSEQ multiplex PCR; TCRdb's copy has only in-frame clones and leaves some out. The sample shows 2,000 to 2,500 clones, 60% to 85% of them seen only once. The sequence was obtained from a human patient who had received a solid organ transplant and had CMV disease. Sample: CD8+ T cells from blood, taken before autologous CMV-specific T cell therapy.

Here the CDR3 reads CASSYGLGGGDEQFF. Written as DNA, the CDR3 is TGTGCCAGCAGCTACGGACTAGGAGGAGGGGATGAGCAGTTCTTC. The chain recombines TRBV7-6 with TRBJ2-1, with TRBD2 matching 7 bases. The length of the CDR3 is 15 residues. V gave up 4 bases and J gave up 8 bases; unmatched junction bases: 11. The germline V gene has CDR1 SGHVS and CDR2 FNYEAQ. The variable domain in full, completed from reference TRBV7-6 and TRBJ2-1, reads GAGVSQSPRYKVTKRGQDVALRCDPISGHVSLYWYRQALGQGPEFLTYFNYEAQQDKSGLPNDRFSAERPEGSISTLTIQRTEQRDSAMYRCASSYGLGGGDEQFFGPGTRLTVL.